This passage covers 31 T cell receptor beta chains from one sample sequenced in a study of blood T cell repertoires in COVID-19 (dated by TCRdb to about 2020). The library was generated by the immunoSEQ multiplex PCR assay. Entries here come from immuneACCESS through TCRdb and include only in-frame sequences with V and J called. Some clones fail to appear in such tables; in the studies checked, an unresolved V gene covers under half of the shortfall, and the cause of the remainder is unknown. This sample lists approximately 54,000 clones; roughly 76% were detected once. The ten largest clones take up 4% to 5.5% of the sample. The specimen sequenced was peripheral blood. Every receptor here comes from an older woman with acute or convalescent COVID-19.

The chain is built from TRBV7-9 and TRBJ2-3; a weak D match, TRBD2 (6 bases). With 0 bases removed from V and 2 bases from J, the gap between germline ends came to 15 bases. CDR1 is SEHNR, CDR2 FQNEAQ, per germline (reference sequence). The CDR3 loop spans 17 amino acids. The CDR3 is CASSLALSGGTTDTQYF. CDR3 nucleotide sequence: TGTGCCAGCAGCTTAGCGCTTAGTGGGGGGACCACAGATACGCAGTATTTT.

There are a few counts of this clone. The CDR3 DNA follows: TGTGCCAGCAGAGAGCCGCCCGAGGACAGCAACTATGGCTACACCTTC. It specifies CASREPPEDSNYGYTF. This chain joins TRBV6-4 and TRBJ1-2; perhaps TRBD1 as D (6 bases). Germline CDR1 is MRHNA and CDR2 is SNTAGT. The CDR3 consists of 16 residues. V gave up 6 bases and J gave up 2 bases, with 19 bases separating them.

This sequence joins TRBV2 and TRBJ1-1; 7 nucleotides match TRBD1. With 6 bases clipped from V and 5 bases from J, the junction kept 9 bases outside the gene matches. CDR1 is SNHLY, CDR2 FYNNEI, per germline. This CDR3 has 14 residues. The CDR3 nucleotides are TGTGCCAGCAGGGGAGGCTCAGGGGGAACTGAAGCTTTCTTT. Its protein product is CASRGGSGGTEAFF.

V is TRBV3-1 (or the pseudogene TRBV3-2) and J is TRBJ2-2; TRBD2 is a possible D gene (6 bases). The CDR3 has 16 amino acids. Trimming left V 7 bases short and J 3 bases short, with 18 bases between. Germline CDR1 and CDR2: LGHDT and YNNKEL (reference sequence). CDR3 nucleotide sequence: TGTGCCAGCATCTCAGAGGAGGGGAGATACACCGGGGAGCTGTTTTTT. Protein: CASISEEGRYTGELFF.

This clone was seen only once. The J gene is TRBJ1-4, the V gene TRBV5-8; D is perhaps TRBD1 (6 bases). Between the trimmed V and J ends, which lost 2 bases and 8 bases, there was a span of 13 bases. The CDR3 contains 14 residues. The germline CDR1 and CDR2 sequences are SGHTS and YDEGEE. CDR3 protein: CASSFYRDGEKLFF. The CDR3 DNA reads TGTGCCAGCAGCTTCTACAGGGACGGCGAAAAACTGTTTTTT.

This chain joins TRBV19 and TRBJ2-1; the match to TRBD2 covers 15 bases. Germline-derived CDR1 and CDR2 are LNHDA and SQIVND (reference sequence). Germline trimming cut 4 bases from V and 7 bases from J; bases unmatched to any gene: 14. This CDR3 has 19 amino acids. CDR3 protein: CASSRILGLAGGPRNEQFF. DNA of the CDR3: TGTGCCAGTAGTAGGATTCTAGGACTAGCGGGAGGGCCGAGGAATGAGCAGTTCTTC.

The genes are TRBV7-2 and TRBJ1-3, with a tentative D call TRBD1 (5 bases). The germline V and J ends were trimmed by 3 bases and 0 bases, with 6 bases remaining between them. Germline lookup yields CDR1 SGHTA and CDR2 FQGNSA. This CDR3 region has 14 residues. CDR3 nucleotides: TGTGCCAGCAGCTTGCAGGGCTCTGGAAACACCATATATTTT. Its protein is CASSLQGSGNTIYF.

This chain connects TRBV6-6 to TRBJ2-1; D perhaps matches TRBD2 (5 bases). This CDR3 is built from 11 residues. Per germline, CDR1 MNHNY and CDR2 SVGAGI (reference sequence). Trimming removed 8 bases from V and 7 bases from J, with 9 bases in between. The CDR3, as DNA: TGTGCCAGCGATCGGAGGAATGAGCAGTTCTTC. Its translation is CASDRRNEQFF.

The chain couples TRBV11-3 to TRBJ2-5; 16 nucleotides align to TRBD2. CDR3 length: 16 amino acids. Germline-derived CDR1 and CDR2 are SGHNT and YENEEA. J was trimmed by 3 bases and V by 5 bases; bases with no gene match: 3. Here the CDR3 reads CASSAGTSGGEETQYF. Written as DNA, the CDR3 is TGTGCCAGCAGCGCCGGGACTAGCGGGGGGGAAGAGACCCAGTACTTC.

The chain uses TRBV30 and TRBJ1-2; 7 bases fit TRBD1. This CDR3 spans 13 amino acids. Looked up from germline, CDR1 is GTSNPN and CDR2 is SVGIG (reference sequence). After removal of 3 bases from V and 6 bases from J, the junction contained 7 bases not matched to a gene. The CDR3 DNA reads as TGTGCCTGGAGGACACAGGGGTCCCATGGCTACACCTTC. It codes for CAWRTQGSHGYTF. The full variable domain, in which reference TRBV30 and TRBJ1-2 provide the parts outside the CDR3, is SQTIHQWPATLVQPVGSPLSLECTVEGTSNPNLYWYRQAAGRGLQLLFYSVGIGQISSEVPQNLSASRPQDRQFILSSKKLLLSDSGFYLCAWRTQGSHGYTFGSGTRLTVV.

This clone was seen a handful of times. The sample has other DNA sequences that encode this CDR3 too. The CDR3 is CAGGRGEDIGYTF. CDR3 nucleotides: TGTGCCGGGGGTCGGGGGGAGGACATCGGCTACACCTTC. This rearrangement joins TRBV5-4 to TRBJ1-2; maybe TRBD1 (5 bases). Trimming took 10 bases from V and 8 from J, leaving 21 bases between them. The CDR3 sequence is 13 residues long. Germline CDR1 and CDR2: SGHNT and YYREEE (reference sequence).

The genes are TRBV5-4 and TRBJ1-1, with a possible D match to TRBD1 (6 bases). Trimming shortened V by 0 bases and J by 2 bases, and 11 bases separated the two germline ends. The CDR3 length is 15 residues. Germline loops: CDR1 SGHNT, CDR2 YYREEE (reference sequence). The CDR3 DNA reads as TGTGCCAGCAGCTTGGGAGCGGGGGGCAACACTGAAGCTTTCTTT. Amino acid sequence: CASSLGAGGNTEAFF.

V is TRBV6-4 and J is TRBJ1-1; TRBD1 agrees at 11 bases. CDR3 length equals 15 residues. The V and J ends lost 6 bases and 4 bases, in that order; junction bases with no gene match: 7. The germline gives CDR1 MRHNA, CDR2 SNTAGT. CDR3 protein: CASSRDRGGVTEAFF. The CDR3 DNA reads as TGTGCCAGCAGCCGGGACAGGGGGGGAGTCACTGAAGCTTTCTTT.

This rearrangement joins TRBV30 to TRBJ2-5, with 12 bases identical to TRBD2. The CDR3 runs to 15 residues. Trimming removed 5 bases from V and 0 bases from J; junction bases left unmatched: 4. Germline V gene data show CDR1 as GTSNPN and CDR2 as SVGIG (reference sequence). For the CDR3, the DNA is TGTGCCTGGGCCCGGACTAGCGGGAACCAAGAGACCCAGTACTTC. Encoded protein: CAWARTSGNQETQYF.

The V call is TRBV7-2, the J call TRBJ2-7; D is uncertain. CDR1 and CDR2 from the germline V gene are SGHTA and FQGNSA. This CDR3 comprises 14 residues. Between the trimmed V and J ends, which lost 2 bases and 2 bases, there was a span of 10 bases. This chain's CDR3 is CASSLQHPPYEQYF. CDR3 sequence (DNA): TGTGCCAGCAGCTTACAACACCCTCCCTACGAGCAGTACTTC. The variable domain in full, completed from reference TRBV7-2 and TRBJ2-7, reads GAGVSQSPSNKVTEKGKDVELRCDPISGHTALYWYRQSLGQGLEFLIYFQGNSAPDKSGLPSDRFSAERTGGSVSTLTIQRTQQEDSAVYLCASSLQHPPYEQYFGPGTRLTVT.

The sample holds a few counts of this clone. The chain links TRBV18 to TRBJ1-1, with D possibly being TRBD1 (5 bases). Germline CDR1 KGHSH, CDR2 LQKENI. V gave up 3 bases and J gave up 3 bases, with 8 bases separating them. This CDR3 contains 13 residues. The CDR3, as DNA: TGTGCCAGCTCACCGTCACAGGACACTGAAGCTTTCTTT. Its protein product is CASSPSQDTEAFF.

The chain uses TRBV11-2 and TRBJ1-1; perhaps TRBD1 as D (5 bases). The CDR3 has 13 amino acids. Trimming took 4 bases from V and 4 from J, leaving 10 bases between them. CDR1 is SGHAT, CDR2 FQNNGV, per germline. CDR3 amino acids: CASSSQGGTEAFF. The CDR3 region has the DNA TGTGCCAGCAGCTCTCAGGGTGGCACTGAAGCTTTCTTT.

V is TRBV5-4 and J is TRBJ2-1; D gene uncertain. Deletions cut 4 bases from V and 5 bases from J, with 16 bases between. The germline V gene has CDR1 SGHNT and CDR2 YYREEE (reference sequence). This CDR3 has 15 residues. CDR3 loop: CASSPPGIDNNEQFF. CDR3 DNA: TGTGCCAGCAGCCCCCCTGGCATAGACAACAATGAGCAGTTCTTC.

Here the CDR3 reads CASSIAETQGGQPQHF. The CDR3 DNA is TGTGCCAGTAGTATTGCGGAAACGCAGGGCGGTCAGCCCCAGCATTTT. The chain recombines TRBV19 with TRBJ1-5; D might be TRBD1 (5 bases). CDR1 and CDR2 (germline): LNHDA, SQIVND (reference sequence). The CDR3 consists of 16 residues. V was trimmed by 3 bases and J by 6 bases, leaving 18 bases between them. The complete variable domain, with remaining parts taken from reference TRBV19 and TRBJ1-5, reads DGGITQSPKYLFRKEGQNVTLSCEQNLNHDAMYWYRQDPGQGLRLIYYSQIVNDFQKGDIAEGYSVSREKKESFPLTVTSAQKNPTAFYLCASSIAETQGGQPQHFGDGTRLSIL.

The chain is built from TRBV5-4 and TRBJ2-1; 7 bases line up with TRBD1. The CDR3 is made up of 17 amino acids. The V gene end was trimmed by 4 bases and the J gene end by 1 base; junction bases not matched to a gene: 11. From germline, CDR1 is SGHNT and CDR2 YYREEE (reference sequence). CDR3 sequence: CASSPLDRVGSYNEQFF. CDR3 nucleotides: TGTGCCAGCAGCCCTTTAGACAGGGTGGGTTCCTACAATGAGCAGTTCTTC.

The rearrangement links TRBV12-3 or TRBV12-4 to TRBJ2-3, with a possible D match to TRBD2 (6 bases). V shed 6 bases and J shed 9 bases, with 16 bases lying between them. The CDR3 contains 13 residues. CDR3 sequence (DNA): TGTGCCAGCAGCCCCCTTGGAGGGAACACGCAGTATTTT. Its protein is CASSPLGGNTQYF.

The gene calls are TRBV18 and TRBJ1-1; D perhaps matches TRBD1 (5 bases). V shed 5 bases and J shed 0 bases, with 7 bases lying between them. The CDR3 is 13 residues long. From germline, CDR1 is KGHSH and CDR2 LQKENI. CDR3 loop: CASSLQVNTEAFF. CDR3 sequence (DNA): TGTGCCAGCTCATTACAGGTGAACACTGAAGCTTTCTTT.

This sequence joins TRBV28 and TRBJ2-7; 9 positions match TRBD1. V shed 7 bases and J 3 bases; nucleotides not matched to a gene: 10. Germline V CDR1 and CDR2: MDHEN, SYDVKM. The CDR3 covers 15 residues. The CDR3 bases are TGTGCCAGCAAAAATACAGGGGGCTACAGCTACGAGCAGTACTTC. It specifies CASKNTGGYSYEQYF.

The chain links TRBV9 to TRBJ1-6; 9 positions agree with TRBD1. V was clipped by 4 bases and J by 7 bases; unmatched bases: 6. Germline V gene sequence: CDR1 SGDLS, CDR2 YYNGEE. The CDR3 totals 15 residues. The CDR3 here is CASSLQGTGNSPLHF. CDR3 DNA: TGTGCCAGCAGCCTACAGGGGACAGGGAATTCACCCCTCCACTTT.

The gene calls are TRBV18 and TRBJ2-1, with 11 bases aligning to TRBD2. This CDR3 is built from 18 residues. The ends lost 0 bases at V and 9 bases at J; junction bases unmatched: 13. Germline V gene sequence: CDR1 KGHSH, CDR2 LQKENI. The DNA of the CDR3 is TGTGCCAGCTCACCACCATTACAAGGACTAGCGGGTAACTTTGAGCAGTTCTTC. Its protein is CASSPPLQGLAGNFEQFF.

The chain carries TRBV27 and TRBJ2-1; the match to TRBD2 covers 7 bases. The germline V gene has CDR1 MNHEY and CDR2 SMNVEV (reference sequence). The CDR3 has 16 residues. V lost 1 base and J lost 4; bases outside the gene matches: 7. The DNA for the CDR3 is TGTGCCAGCAGTTTATGGGGCGGGGGAGCTTACAATGAGCAGTTCTTC. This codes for CASSLWGGGAYNEQFF.

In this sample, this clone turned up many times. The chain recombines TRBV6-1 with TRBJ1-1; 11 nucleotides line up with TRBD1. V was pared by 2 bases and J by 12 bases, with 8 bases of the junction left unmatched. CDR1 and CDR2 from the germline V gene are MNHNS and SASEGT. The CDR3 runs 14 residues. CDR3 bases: TGTGCCAGCAGTGAAAGCCCGGGACAGGGGGAAACTTTCTTT. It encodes CASSESPGQGETFF.

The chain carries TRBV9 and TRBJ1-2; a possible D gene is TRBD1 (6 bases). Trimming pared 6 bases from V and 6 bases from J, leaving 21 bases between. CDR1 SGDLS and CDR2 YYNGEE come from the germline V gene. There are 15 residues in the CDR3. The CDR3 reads CASTLAGRGANGYTF. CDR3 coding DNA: TGTGCCAGCACCTTGGCGGGCAGGGGTGCCAATGGCTACACCTTC.

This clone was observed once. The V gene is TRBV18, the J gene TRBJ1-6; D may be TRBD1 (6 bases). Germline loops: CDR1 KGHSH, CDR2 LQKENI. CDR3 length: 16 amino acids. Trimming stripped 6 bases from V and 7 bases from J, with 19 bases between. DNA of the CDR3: TGTGCCAGCTCTACCTTGACAGGAAATAACAATTCACCCCTCCACTTT. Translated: CASSTLTGNNNSPLHF.

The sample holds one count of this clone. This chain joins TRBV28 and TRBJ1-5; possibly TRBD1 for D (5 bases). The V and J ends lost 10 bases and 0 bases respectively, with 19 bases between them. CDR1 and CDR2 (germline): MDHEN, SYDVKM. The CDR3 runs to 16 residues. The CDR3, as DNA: TGTGCCATCACACCCCAGGGAGGTAATAGCAATCAGCCCCAGCATTTT. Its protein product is CAITPQGGNSNQPQHF. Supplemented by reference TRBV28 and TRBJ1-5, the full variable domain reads DVKVTQSSRYLVKRTGEKVFLECVQDMDHENMFWYRQDPGLGLRLIYFSYDVKMKEKGDIPEGYSVSREKKERFSLILESASTNQTSMYLCAITPQGGNSNQPQHFGDGTRLSIL.

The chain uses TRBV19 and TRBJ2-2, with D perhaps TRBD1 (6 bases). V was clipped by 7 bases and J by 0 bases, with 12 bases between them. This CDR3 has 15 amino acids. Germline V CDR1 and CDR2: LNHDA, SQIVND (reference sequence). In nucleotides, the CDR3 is TGTGCCAGTACCACGGGACACACGAACACCGGGGAGCTGTTTTTT. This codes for CASTTGHTNTGELFF.